This T cell receptor (beta chain) was recorded in a study of response to subunit inactivated influenza vaccine. V was cut by 5 bases and J by 4 bases, with 17 bases left in between. CDR3 size: 15 residues. CDR1 and CDR2 from the germline V gene are SEHNR and FQNEAQ (reference sequence). TCRdb used MiXCR to reprocess the RT-PCR reads, holding one entry per CDR3 protein. The profile shows fewer than 400,000 distinct CDR3 sequences, around a fifth of them singletons. V and J are TRBV7-9 and TRBJ2-5; D call uncertain. The input for sequencing was PBMCs from blood, taken about 20 months after vaccination. This sequence originates from a man aged 50 to 75 who received an inactivated influenza vaccine. This CDR3 is CASSTQRDGGETQYF. The CDR3 coding sequence is TGTGCCAGCAGCACACAACGAGACGGTGGAGAGACCCAGTACTTC.